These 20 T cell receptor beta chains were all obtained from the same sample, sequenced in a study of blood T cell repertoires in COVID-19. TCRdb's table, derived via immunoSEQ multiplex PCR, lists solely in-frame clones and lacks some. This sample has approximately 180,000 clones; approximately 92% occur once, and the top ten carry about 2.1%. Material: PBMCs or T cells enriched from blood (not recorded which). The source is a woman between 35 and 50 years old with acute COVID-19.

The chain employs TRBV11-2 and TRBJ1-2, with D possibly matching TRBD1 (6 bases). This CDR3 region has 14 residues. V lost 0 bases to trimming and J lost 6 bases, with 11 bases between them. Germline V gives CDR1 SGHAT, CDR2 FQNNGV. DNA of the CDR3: TGTGCCAGCAGCTTAGACGCAGGGGTTGATGGCTACACCTTC. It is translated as CASSLDAGVDGYTF.

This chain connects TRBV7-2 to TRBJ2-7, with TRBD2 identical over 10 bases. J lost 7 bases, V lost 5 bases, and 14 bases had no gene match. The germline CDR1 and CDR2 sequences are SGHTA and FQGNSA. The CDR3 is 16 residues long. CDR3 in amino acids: CASSPSGLGTSVEQYF. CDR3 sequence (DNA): TGTGCCAGCAGCCCCTCCGGACTGGGGACTAGCGTTGAGCAGTACTTC.

The CDR3 coding sequence is TGTGCCAGTAGTATCACAGGGTCCGGGGAGCTGTTTTTT. It yields the protein CASSITGSGELFF. V usage is TRBV19 and J usage is TRBJ2-2; maybe TRBD1 (6 bases). V gave up 3 bases and J gave up 6 bases, with 8 bases separating them. The CDR3 is 13 amino acids. The germline CDR1 and CDR2 sequences are LNHDA and SQIVND (reference sequence).

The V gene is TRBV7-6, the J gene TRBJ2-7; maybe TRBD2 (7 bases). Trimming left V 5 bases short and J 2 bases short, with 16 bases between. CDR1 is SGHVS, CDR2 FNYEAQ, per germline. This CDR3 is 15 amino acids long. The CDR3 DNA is TGTGCCAGCAGCCCGGAGGGGGGGGGAACCTACGAGCAGTACTTC. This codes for CASSPEGGGTYEQYF.

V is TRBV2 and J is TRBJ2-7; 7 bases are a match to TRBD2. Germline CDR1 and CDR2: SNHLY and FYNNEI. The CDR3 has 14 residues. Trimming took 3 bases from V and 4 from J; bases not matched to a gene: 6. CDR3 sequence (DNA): TGTGCCAGCAGTGATGGGGGGGAAGGATACGAGCAGTACTTC. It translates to CASSDGGEGYEQYF.

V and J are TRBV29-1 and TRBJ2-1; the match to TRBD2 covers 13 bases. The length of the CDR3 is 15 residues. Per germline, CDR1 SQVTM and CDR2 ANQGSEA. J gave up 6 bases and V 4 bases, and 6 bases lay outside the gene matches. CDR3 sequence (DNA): TGCAGCGTTGGAACACTAGCGGGAGGGCCCAATGAGCAGTTCTTC. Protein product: CSVGTLAGGPNEQFF.

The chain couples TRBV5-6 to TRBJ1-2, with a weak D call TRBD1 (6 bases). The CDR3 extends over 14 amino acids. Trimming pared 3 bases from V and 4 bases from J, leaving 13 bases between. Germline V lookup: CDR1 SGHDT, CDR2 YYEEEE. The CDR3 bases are TGTGCCAGCAGCTCCAATACAGGGTTCTATGGCTACACCTTC. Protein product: CASSSNTGFYGYTF.

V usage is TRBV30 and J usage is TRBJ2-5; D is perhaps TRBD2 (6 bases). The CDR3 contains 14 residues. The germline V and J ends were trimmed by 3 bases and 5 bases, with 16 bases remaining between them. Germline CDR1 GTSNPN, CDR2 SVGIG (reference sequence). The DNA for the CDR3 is TGTGCCTGGAGAGAGGCTATAGGGAGGGAGACCCAGTACTTC. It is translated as CAWREAIGRETQYF.

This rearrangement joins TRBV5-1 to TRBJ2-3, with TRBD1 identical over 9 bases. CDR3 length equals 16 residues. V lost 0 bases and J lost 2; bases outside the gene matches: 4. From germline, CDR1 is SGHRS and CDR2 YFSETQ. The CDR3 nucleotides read TGCGCCAGCAGCTTGGTAGGGACAGGGATCACAGATACGCAGTATTTT. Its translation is CASSLVGTGITDTQYF.

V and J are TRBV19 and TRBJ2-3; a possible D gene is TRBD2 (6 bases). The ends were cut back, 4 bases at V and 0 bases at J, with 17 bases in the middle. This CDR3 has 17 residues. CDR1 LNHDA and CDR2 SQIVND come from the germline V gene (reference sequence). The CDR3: CASSRTLGGPSTDTQYF. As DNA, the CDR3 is TGTGCCAGTAGTAGGACCCTGGGAGGCCCTAGCACAGATACGCAGTATTTT.

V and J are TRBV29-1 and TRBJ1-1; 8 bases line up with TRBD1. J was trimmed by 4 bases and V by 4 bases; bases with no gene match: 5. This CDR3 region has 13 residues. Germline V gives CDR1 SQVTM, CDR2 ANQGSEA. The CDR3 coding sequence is TGCAGCGTTGGTTCAGGGGGCGTCACTGAAGCTTTCTTT. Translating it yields CSVGSGGVTEAFF.

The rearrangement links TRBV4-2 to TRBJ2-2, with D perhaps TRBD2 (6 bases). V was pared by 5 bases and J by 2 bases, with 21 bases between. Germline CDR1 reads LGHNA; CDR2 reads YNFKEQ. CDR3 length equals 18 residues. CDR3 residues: CASSYSGYSMVNTGELFF. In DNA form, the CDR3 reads TGTGCCAGCAGCTACAGCGGGTATAGCATGGTTAACACCGGGGAGCTGTTTTTT.

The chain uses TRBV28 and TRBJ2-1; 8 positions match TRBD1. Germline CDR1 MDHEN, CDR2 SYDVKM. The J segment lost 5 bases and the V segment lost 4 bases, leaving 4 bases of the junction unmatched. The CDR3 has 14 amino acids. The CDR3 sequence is CASSWTGLDNEQFF. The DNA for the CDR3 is TGTGCCAGCAGTTGGACAGGGCTAGACAATGAGCAGTTCTTC.

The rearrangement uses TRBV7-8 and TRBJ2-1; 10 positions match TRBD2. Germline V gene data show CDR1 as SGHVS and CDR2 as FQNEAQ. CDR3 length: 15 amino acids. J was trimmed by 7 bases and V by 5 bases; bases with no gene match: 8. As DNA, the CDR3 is TGTGCCAGCAGCCCAAGGACTAGCGGTAATAATGAGCAGTTCTTC. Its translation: CASSPRTSGNNEQFF.

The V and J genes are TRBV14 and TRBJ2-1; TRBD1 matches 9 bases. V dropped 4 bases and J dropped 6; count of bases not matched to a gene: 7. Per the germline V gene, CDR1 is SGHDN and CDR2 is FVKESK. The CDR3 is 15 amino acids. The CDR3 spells CASSLWDRVVNEQFF. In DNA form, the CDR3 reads TGTGCCAGCAGCCTATGGGACAGGGTGGTCAATGAGCAGTTCTTC.

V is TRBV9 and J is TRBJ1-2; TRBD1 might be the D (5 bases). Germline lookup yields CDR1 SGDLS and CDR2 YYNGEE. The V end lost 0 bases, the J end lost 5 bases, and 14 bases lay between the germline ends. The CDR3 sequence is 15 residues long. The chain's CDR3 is CASSVAAGHKYGYTF. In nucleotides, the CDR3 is TGTGCCAGCAGCGTAGCTGCTGGACATAAGTATGGCTACACCTTC.

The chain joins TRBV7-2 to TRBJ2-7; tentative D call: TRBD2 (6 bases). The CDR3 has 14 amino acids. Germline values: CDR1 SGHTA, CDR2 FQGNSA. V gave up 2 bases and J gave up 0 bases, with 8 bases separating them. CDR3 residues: CASSLQGLSYEQYF. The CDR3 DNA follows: TGTGCCAGCAGCTTACAGGGACTCTCCTACGAGCAGTACTTC.

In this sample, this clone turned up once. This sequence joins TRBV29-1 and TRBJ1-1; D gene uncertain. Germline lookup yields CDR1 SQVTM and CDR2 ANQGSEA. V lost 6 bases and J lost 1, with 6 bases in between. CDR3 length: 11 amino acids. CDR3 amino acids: CSVGRNTEAFF. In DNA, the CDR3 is TGCAGCGTGGGCCGGAACACTGAAGCTTTCTTT.

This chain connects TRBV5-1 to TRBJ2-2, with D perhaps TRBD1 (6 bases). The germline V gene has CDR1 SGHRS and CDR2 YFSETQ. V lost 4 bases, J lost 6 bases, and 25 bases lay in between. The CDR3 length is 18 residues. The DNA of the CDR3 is TGCGCCAGCAGCCTATTCCCGGAGGACAGAGAGTTCCCCGGGGAGCTGTTTTTT. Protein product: CASSLFPEDREFPGELFF.

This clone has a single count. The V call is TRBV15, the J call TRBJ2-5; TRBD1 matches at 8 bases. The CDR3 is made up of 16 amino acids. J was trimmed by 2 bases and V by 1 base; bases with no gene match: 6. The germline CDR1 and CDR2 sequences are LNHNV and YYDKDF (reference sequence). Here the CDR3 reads CATSRGLGQGQETQYF. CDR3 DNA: TGTGCCACCAGCAGAGGACTAGGACAGGGACAAGAGACCCAGTACTTC.